The present T cell receptor beta chain was sequenced within a study of blood T cell repertoires in COVID-19. Study-wide background: The United States, Italy and Spain supplied acute and convalescent COVID-19 samples. The analysed material was cDNA or gDNA that came from T cells, B-cell-depleted T cells, or PBMCs.

This CDR3 region has 15 residues. With 0 bases removed from V and 1 base from J, the gap between germline ends came to 11 bases. The germline V gene encodes CDR1 SGHRS and CDR2 YFSETQ. Original handling: Using reference gene primer amplification, nucleated cell counts were estimated. Clones were read by immunoSEQ multiplex PCR, and TCRdb kept only the in-frame ones, dropping some. Clonal size and the V and J genes are those of that table, whereas D and trimming came from the DNA. The data contain under 40,000 clones, about 78% of them singletons. This clone was observed a few times. The chain recombines TRBV5-1 with TRBJ2-7; perhaps TRBD2 as D (5 bases). The TCR comes from a woman aged 55 to 70 with acute or convalescent COVID-19. Source material: peripheral blood. CDR3 loop: CASSLGGQPSYEQYF. The DNA for the CDR3 is TGCGCCAGCAGCTTGGGAGGGCAGCCTTCCTACGAGCAGTACTTC.